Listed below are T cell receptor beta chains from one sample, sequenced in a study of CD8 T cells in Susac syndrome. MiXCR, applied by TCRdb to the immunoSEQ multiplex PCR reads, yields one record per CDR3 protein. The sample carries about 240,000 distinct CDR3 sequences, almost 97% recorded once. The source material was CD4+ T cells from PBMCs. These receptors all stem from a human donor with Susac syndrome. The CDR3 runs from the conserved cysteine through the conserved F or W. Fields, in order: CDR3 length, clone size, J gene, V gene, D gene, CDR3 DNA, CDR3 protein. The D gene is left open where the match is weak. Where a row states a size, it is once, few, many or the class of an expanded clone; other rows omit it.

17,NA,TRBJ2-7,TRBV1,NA,TGCACCAGCAGCCAAGAGTTTTGGACCTCCTCGGCCTACGAGCAGTACTTC,CTSSQEFWTSSAYEQYF
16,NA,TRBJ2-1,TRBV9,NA,TGTGCCAGCAGCGTGTATCGAGCGGGCTCCTACAATGAGCAGTTCTTC,CASSVYRAGSYNEQFF
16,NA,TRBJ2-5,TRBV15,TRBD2,TGTGCCACCAGCAGTGAACTAGCGGGAGACGGAGAGACCCAGTACTTC,CATSSELAGDGETQYF
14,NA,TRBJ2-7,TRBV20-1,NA,TGCAGTGCTAGCGTGGGTTTCCCCTCCTACGAGCAGTACTTC,CSASVGFPSYEQYF
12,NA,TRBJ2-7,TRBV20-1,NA,TGCAGTGCCAGTCGTAGGAACTACGAGCAGTACTTC,CSASRRNYEQYF
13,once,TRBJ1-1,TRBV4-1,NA,TGCGCCAGCAGCCAAGAAAGACCGACGGGAGCTTTCTTT,CASSQERPTGAFF
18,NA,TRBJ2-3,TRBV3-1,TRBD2,TGTGCCAGCAGCCAAGACTACGGACTAGCGGGAGGGTCACAGGTGCAGTATTTT,CASSQDYGLAGGSQVQYF
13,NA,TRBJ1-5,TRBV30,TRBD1,TGTGCCTGGAGGAAGGGACAGCATCAGCCCCAGCATTTT,CAWRKGQHQPQHF
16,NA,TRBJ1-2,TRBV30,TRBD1,TGTGCCTGGAGCGCGGACTGGACAGGCTTCAACTATGGCTACACCTTC,CAWSADWTGFNYGYTF
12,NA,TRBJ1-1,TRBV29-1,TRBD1,TGCAGCGGGACAGGGTTGGGCACTGAAGCTTTCTTT,CSGTGLGTEAFF
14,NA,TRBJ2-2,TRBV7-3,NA,TGTGCCAGCAGTTACGGATTGAACACCGGGGAGCTGTTTTTT,CASSYGLNTGELFF
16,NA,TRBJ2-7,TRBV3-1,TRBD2,TGCGCCAGCAGCCTTCGGACTAGCAGATCCCCCTACGAGCAGTACTTC,CASSLRTSRSPYEQYF
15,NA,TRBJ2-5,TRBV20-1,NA,TGCAGTGCTGGAAAGGGGCAGACTATTCAAGAGACCCAGTACTTC,CSAGKGQTIQETQYF
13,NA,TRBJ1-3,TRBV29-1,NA,TGCAGCGTTGGACTGAGCTCTGGAAACACCATATATTTT,CSVGLSSGNTIYF
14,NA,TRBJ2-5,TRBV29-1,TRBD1,TGCAGCGGGTCCCTGGGGACAGATCAAGAGACCCAGTACTTC,CSGSLGTDQETQYF
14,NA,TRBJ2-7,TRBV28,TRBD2,TGTGCCAGCGAGAGGGACTACCCCTACTACGAGCAGTACTTC,CASERDYPYYEQYF
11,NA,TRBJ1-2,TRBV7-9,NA,TGTGCCAGCAGCTTAATAGAGGTCCTCACCTTC,CASSLIEVLTF
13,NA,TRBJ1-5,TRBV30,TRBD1,TGTGCCTGGAGTTCGACAGGGCGTCAGCCCCAGCATTTT,CAWSSTGRQPQHF
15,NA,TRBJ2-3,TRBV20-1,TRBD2,TGCAGTGCTACCTCTAGCGGGAGGGTTACAGATACGCAGTATTTT,CSATSSGRVTDTQYF
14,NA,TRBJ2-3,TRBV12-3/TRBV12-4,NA,TGTGCCAGCAGCGCATCTTTTCGCACAGATACGCAGTATTTT,CASSASFRTDTQYF